This T cell receptor beta chain was sequenced for a study of T-cell memory formation after mild COVID-19. Study overall: TCR clusters were largely donor specific. Study conclusions and caveats: CD4/CD8 balance characterized clones contracting day 15 to 85, and CD4+ skew characterized later expanders. Some clones that responded were present in memory (sampled pre-infection), which suggests cross-reactive memory joined. Mainly CM and EM harbored the contracting CD4+ clones; mainly EMRA harbored the CD8+ ones.

There are a few counts of this clonotype. Its antigen is as yet unknown. V lost 2 bases to trimming and J lost 4 bases; unmatched junction nucleotides: 3. The germline CDR1 and CDR2 sequences are SGHRS and YFSETQ. CDR3 length: 14 amino acids. In TCRdb, the 5' RACE reads were re-called with MiXCR into one record per CDR3 protein. The sample includes a few hundred thousand distinct CDR3 sequences, roughly 30% of them seen just once. Sequenced material: PBMCs or a T cell subset sorted from them (not recorded which). The sequence was obtained from an adult woman who had mild COVID-19 (a few samples of this study predate the infection). Cell type and time point are not known. This rearrangement joins TRBV5-1 to TRBJ2-1; 7 nucleotides match TRBD1. This CDR3 reads CASSFRDRYNEQFF. For the CDR3, the DNA is TGCGCCAGCAGCTTCCGGGACAGATACAATGAGCAGTTCTTC.